The clone carrying this T cell receptor beta chain was seen a few times. Its target is not known. The length of the CDR3 is 15 residues. J lost 2 bases, V lost 0 bases, and 2 bases had no gene match. The germline V gene has CDR1 SNHLY and CDR2 FYNNEI. Profiling relied on immunoSEQ multiplex PCR, and the TCRdb table lists in-frame clones only, not all of them. The sample contains fewer than 110,000 clones, approximately 89% of which appear only once. The data were taken from a study of T cell responses to AZD1222 COVID-19 vaccine. Study-level results: Spike-spanning, vaccine-associated CD4 TCRs were dominant at 160-218 and 743-854.

This TCR derives from an adult who received the AZD1222 COVID-19 vaccine. This specimen was peripheral blood, taken 28 days after the second AZD1222 dose. This chain connects TRBV2 to TRBJ2-5; TRBD1 matches at 8 bases. The CDR3 region has the DNA TGTGCCAGCAGTGAAGCAGGGACAGGACAAGAGACCCAGTACTTC. It is translated as CASSEAGTGQETQYF.